This record looks at one T cell receptor beta chain sequence and its context. This CDR3 contains 13 residues. V lost 6 bases, J lost 4 bases, and 12 bases lay in between. Germline V gene data show CDR1 as MNHNS and CDR2 as SASEGT. The data were produced by immunoSEQ multiplex PCR, yet TCRdb's version contains in-frame clones alone and is incomplete. The sample includes 65,000 to 80,000 clones, around 96% of them seen just once. The data are from a study of technical replicates of blood from a few donors. This sequence was found in a human donor in good health. The sequencing sample was made of T cells isolated from PBMCs. The genes are TRBV6-1 and TRBJ2-5; a weak D match, TRBD2 (6 bases). The CDR3, as DNA: TGTGCCAGCAGCTGGACTAATGGAGAGACCCAGTACTTC. The encoded protein is CASSWTNGETQYF.